The 7 T cell receptor beta chains reported below all come from one sample, sequenced in a study of OX40 agonist ivuxolimab in advanced cancers. Produced via immunoSEQ multiplex PCR; TCRdb's table is partial and in-frame only. Of roughly 80,000 clones listed, about nine tenths are singletons. Sequencing was performed on CD4+ or CD8+ T cells sorted from blood, taken in a trial of the OX40 agonist ivuxolimab. Source of these receptors: an adult with an advanced solid tumor such as melanoma, head and neck, liver or kidney cancer.

V is TRBV5-1 and J is TRBJ2-7, with D hard to call. Trimming removed 1 base at V and 6 bases at J, with 5 bases between. The germline gives CDR1 SGHRS, CDR2 YFSETQ. The CDR3 is 11 residues long. The CDR3 DNA is TGCGCCAGCAGCTTGTATGGCGAGCAGTACTTC. Encoded protein: CASSLYGEQYF.

The CDR3 loop reads CASKDRVQQPQHF. The CDR3, as DNA: TGTGCCAGTAAGGACAGGGTACAACAGCCCCAGCATTTT. The chain has TRBV19 and TRBJ1-5; TRBD1 aligns across 8 bases. The CDR3 consists of 13 residues. Germline CDR1 and CDR2: LNHDA and SQIVND (reference sequence). The junction had 6 bases not matched to a gene; V was cut back by 7 bases and J by 7 bases.

The chain has TRBV28 and TRBJ1-3, with 7 bases fitting TRBD1. The CDR3 contains 15 residues. The germline CDR1 and CDR2 sequences are MDHEN and SYDVKM. With 2 bases clipped from V and 4 bases from J, the junction kept 5 bases outside the gene matches. CDR3 sequence reads: CASSLEGAGGNTIYF. In DNA, the CDR3 is TGTGCCAGCAGTTTAGAGGGGGCGGGAGGAAACACCATATATTTT.

The chain joins TRBV25-1 to TRBJ1-1; the D gene is possibly TRBD1 (5 bases). Germline assignment: CDR1 MGHDK and CDR2 SYGVNS. V gave up 4 bases and J gave up 4 bases, with 10 bases separating them. The CDR3 is made up of 13 amino acids. DNA of the CDR3: TGTGCCAGCAGTGTATTGGGGGGCACTGAAGCTTTCTTT. It encodes CASSVLGGTEAFF.

V is TRBV5-1 and J is TRBJ1-1; no clear D. CDR3 length: 15 residues. The germline V gene encodes CDR1 SGHRS and CDR2 YFSETQ. V was shortened by 3 bases and J by 1 base, with 13 bases between the two germline ends. CDR3 DNA: TGCGCCAGCAGCTCTCTAATGGGCCCGAACACTGAAGCTTTCTTT. As protein: CASSSLMGPNTEAFF.

The rearrangement links TRBV18 to TRBJ2-3; maybe TRBD1 (5 bases). V gave up 6 bases and J gave up 2 bases, with 9 bases separating them. The CDR3 totals 13 residues. Looked up from germline, CDR1 is KGHSH and CDR2 is LQKENI. CDR3 in DNA: TGTGCCAGCTCCCAGGGTACCACAGATACGCAGTATTTT. It yields the protein CASSQGTTDTQYF.

V usage is TRBV5-6 and J usage is TRBJ2-7; a possible D gene is TRBD1 (5 bases). CDR3 length: 14 amino acids. The germline CDR1 and CDR2 sequences are SGHDT and YYEEEE. V lost 0 bases and J lost 3, with 10 bases in between. The CDR3 sequence: CASSLGMGRYEQYF. In DNA, the CDR3 is TGTGCCAGCAGCTTGGGGATGGGGCGCTACGAGCAGTACTTC.